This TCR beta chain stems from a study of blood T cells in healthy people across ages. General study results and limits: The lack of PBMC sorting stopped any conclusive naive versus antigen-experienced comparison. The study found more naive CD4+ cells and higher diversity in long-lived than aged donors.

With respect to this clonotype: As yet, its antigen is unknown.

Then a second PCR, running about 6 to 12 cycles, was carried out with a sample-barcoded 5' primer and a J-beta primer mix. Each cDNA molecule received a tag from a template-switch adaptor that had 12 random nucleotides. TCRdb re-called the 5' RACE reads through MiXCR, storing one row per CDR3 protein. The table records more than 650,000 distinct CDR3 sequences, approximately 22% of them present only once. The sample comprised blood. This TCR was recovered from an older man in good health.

CDR3: CSVEIGSTGGVAFF. DNA of the CDR3: TGCAGCGTTGAGATAGGTTCTACCGGTGGGGTAGCTTTCTTT. This chain joins TRBV29-1 and TRBJ1-1; no definite D call. Per germline, CDR1 SQVTM and CDR2 ANQGSEA. The V gene lost 3 bases and the J gene lost 10 bases, with 21 bases spanning the gap. The CDR3 totals 14 residues. The variable domain in full, with the rest retrieved from reference TRBV29-1 and TRBJ1-1, is SAVISQKPSRDICQRGTSLTIQCQVDSQVTMMFWYRQQPGQSLTLIATANQGSEATYESGFVIDKFPISRPNLTFSTLTVSNMSPEDSSIYLCSVEIGSTGGVAFFGQGTRLTVV.